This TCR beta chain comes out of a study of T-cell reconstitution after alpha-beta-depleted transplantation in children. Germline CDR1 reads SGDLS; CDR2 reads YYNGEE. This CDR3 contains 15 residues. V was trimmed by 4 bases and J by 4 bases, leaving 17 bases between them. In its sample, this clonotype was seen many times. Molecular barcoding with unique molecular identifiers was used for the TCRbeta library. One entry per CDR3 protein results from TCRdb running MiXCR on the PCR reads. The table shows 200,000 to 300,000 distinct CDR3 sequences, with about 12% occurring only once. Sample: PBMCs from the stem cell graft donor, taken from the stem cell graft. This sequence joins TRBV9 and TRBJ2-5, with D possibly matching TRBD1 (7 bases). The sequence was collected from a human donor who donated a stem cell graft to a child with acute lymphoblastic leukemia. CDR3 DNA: TGTGCCAGCAGCCTAGGGACAGTGGGAGGAGAGACCCAGTACTTC. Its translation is CASSLGTVGGETQYF. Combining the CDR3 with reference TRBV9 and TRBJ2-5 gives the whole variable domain DSGVTQTPKHLITATGQRVTLRCSPRSGDLSVYWYQQSLDQGLQFLIQYYNGEERAKGNILERFSAQQFPDLHSELNLSSLELGDSALYFCASSLGTVGGETQYFGPGTRLLVL.